The T cell receptor beta chain under discussion was sequenced for a study of blood T cell repertoires in COVID-19. Turning to the study itself: Sources were T cells, B-cell-depleted T cells, or PBMCs; the material itself was cDNA or gDNA.

In Seattle, patients joined the study during active infection and were tracked longitudinally. Looked up from germline, CDR1 is SNHLY and CDR2 is FYNNEI. Trimming left V 4 bases short and J 9 bases short, with 19 bases between. The CDR3 consists of 15 residues. Original data processing: Reference gene primer amplification gave nucleated cell count estimates. TCRdb's table, derived via immunoSEQ multiplex PCR, lists solely in-frame clones and lacks some. The V and J calls and clone size were taken over from that table, and D and trimming were inferred from the DNA. The top ten hold approximately 2.1% of the sample, which has 250,000 or so clones, 85% to 90% seen once.

This TCR derives from a woman aged 60-75 years with COVID-19, enrolled during active disease. Input material: peripheral blood. The chain carries TRBV2 and TRBJ1-5, with a possible D match to TRBD1 (6 bases). The CDR3 protein is CASSGARGVFSPQHF. For the CDR3, the DNA is TGTGCCAGCAGTGGGGCCAGGGGCGTATTCTCGCCCCAGCATTTT.